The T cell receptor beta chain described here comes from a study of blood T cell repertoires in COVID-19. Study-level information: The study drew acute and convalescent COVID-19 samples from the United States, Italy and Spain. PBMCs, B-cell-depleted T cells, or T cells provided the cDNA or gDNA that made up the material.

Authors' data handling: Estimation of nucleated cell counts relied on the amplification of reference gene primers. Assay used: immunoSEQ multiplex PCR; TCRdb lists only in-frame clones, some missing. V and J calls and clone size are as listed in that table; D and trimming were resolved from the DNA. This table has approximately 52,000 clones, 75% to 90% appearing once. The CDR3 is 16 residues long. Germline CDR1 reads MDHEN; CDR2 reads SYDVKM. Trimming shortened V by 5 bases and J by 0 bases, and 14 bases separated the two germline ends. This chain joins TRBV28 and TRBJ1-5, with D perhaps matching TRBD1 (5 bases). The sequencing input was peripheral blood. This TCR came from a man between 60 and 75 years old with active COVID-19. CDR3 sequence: CASSAPGVISNQPQHF. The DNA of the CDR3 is TGTGCCAGCAGTGCCCCGGGGGTGATTAGCAATCAGCCCCAGCATTTT. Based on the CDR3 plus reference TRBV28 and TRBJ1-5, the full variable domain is DVKVTQSSRYLVKRTGEKVFLECVQDMDHENMFWYRQDPGLGLRLIYFSYDVKMKEKGDIPEGYSVSREKKERFSLILESASTNQTSMYLCASSAPGVISNQPQHFGDGTRLSIL.